The 30 T cell receptor beta chains given below trace back to one sample, sequenced in a study of control samples from healthy donors and cancer patients. The data were produced by immunoSEQ multiplex PCR, yet TCRdb's version contains in-frame clones alone and is incomplete. Among about 200,000 clones listed, about nine tenths were seen once. Sequencing was carried out using blood. All receptors come from a man younger than 45 in good health.

The chain links TRBV6-4 to TRBJ2-7; D remains ambiguous. Between the trimmed V and J ends, which lost 5 bases and 4 bases, there was a span of 12 bases. The length of the CDR3 is 13 residues. Germline values: CDR1 MRHNA, CDR2 SNTAGT. In DNA, the CDR3 is TGTGCCAGCAGTTACGAAGACGGGTACGAGCAGTACTTC. Translated: CASSYEDGYEQYF.

The chain recombines TRBV19 with TRBJ1-5; the D gene is possibly TRBD1 (5 bases). The V end lost 8 bases, the J end lost 0 bases, and 8 bases lay between the germline ends. From germline, CDR1 is LNHDA and CDR2 SQIVND (reference sequence). This CDR3 contains 13 residues. The CDR3 DNA sequence: TGTGCCAGTGGGACGAATAGCAATCAGCCCCAGCATTTT. It yields the protein CASGTNSNQPQHF.

J is TRBJ1-3 and V is TRBV2; D remains unclear. The CDR3 loop spans 13 amino acids. The ends were cut back, 8 bases at V and 0 bases at J, with 8 bases in the middle. Germline CDR1 SNHLY, CDR2 FYNNEI. The CDR3 DNA sequence: TGTGCCAGCCATCTGGACTCTGGAAACACCATATATTTT. This encodes CASHLDSGNTIYF.

The gene calls are TRBV6-5 and TRBJ1-2; 7 positions match TRBD1. The CDR3 length is 12 residues. Germline loops: CDR1 MNHEY, CDR2 SVGAGI. With 7 bases clipped from V and 8 bases from J, the junction kept 7 bases outside the gene matches. The CDR3 is CASISAGGGYTF. Written as DNA, the CDR3 is TGTGCCAGCATTTCCGCAGGGGGAGGCTACACCTTC.

The V call is TRBV28, the J call TRBJ1-2, with TRBD1 matching over 7 bases. The CDR3 spans 14 residues. With V trimmed by 4 bases and J by 0 bases, 2 bases remained unmatched. The germline gives CDR1 MDHEN, CDR2 SYDVKM. CDR3 sequence: CASSSGQANYGYTF. The CDR3 nucleotides are TGTGCCAGCAGTTCCGGACAGGCTAACTATGGCTACACCTTC.

This clone is medium-sized in the sample. J is TRBJ1-6 and V is TRBV19, with D tentatively TRBD1 (6 bases). Trimming removed 7 bases at V and 10 bases at J, with 14 bases between. Germline assignment: CDR1 LNHDA and CDR2 SQIVND (reference sequence). This CDR3 is 13 amino acids long. The chain's CDR3 is CASTNRERSPLHF. The CDR3 DNA is TGTGCCAGTACGAACAGGGAAAGATCACCCCTCCACTTT.

The gene calls are TRBV14 and TRBJ1-5; D remains ambiguous. Germline V lookup: CDR1 SGHDN, CDR2 FVKESK. The CDR3 is made up of 13 amino acids. V was trimmed by 4 bases and J by 0 bases, leaving 4 bases between them. Here the CDR3 reads CASSRGSNQPQHF. CDR3 nucleotide sequence: TGTGCCAGCAGCCGGGGTAGCAATCAGCCCCAGCATTTT.

Concerning this clone: The same CDR3 arises from other DNA sequences in this sample as well. CDR3 DNA sequence: TGTGCCTGGAGTAGGGGAAGTTCTGGAAACACCATATATTTT. It codes for CAWSRGSSGNTIYF. The chain carries TRBV30 and TRBJ1-3; possibly TRBD1 for D (5 bases). This CDR3 region has 14 residues. V was cut by 2 bases and J by 1 base, with 9 bases left in between. Per the germline V gene, CDR1 is GTSNPN and CDR2 is SVGIG (reference sequence). Full variable domain (missing parts from reference TRBV30 and TRBJ1-3): SQTIHQWPATLVQPVGSPLSLECTVEGTSNPNLYWYRQAAGRGLQLLFYSVGIGQISSEVPQNLSASRPQDRQFILSSKKLLLSDSGFYLCAWSRGSSGNTIYFGEGSWLTVV.

The chain links TRBV7-9 to TRBJ1-1; D possibly corresponds to TRBD1 (5 bases). V lost 1 base to trimming and J lost 3 bases, with 9 bases between them. The CDR3 extends over 14 amino acids. Germline lookup yields CDR1 SEHNR and CDR2 FQNEAQ (reference sequence). CDR3 loop: CASSLDGRDTEAFF. CDR3 sequence (DNA): TGTGCCAGCAGCTTAGACGGCAGGGACACTGAAGCTTTCTTT. Variable domain in full (rest from reference TRBV7-9 and TRBJ1-1): DTGVSQNPRHKITKRGQNVTFRCDPISEHNRLYWYRQTLGQGPEFLTYFQNEAQLEKSRLLSDRFSAERPKGSFSTLEIQRTEQGDSAMYLCASSLDGRDTEAFFGQGTRLTVV.

This clone has a handful of counts. The chain is built from TRBV3-1 (or the pseudogene TRBV3-2) and TRBJ1-3; D call uncertain. Germline V gene data show CDR1 as LGHDT and CDR2 as YNNKEL (reference sequence). V lost 7 bases and J lost 0, with 10 bases in between. The CDR3 is 14 amino acids. CDR3 region: CASTSGVSGNTIYF. The CDR3 DNA follows: TGTGCCAGCACCTCTGGGGTCTCTGGAAACACCATATATTTT.

This clone was seen a handful of times. The CDR3 loop is CASGLGDRGNQPQHF. DNA for the CDR3: TGTGCTAGTGGTTTGGGGGACAGGGGGAATCAGCCCCAGCATTTT. This sequence joins TRBV12-5 and TRBJ1-5; TRBD1 matches at 11 bases. The CDR3 is 15 residues long. Germline assignment: CDR1 LGHNT and CDR2 FRNRAP. V was pared by 1 base and J by 4 bases, with 0 bases of the junction left unmatched.

The chain has TRBV7-8 and TRBJ2-7; D unresolved. CDR1 is SGHVS, CDR2 FQNEAQ, per germline. With 0 bases removed from V and 2 bases from J, the gap between germline ends came to 14 bases. The CDR3 is 16 residues long. In DNA, the CDR3 is TGTGCCAGCAGCTTAGCGCGGCAAAGGGCGACCTACGAGCAGTACTTC. Residues: CASSLARQRATYEQYF.

The V call is TRBV5-1, the J call TRBJ1-1; D not certain. V gave up 1 base and J gave up 6 bases, with 13 bases separating them. CDR1 and CDR2 (germline): SGHRS, YFSETQ. The CDR3 has 14 amino acids. CDR3 DNA sequence: TGCGCCAGCAGCTTGTCGGGGTACCCCGCTGAAGCTTTCTTT. It specifies CASSLSGYPAEAFF. The complete variable domain, with remaining parts taken from reference TRBV5-1 and TRBJ1-1, reads KAGVTQTPRYLIKTRGQQVTLSCSPISGHRSVSWYQQTPGQGLQFLFEYFSETQRNKGNFPGRFSGRQFSNSRSEMNVSTLELGDSALYLCASSLSGYPAEAFFGQGTRLTVV.

This chain joins TRBV4-2 and TRBJ2-3; D ambiguous. There are 12 residues in the CDR3. V was cut by 0 bases and J by 4 bases, with 2 bases left in between. In germline, CDR1 is LGHNA, CDR2 YNFKEQ. The chain's CDR3 is CASSQEADTQYF. CDR3 DNA sequence: TGTGCCAGCAGCCAAGAGGCAGATACGCAGTATTTT.

The rearrangement joins TRBV6-4 to TRBJ1-4, with TRBD1 matching over 9 bases. This CDR3 comprises 15 residues. V lost 5 bases, J lost 8 bases, and 9 bases stayed unmatched. CDR1 is MRHNA, CDR2 SNTAGT, per germline. CDR3 in amino acids: CASSRTGTGNEKLFF. The CDR3 region has the DNA TGTGCCAGCAGTAGAACCGGGACAGGGAACGAAAAACTGTTTTTT.

This clone occurred once. The chain recombines TRBV24-1 with TRBJ1-1; weak D call: TRBD1 (5 bases). The germline V gene has CDR1 KGHDR and CDR2 SFDVKD. The CDR3 is made up of 14 amino acids. Trimming took off 4 bases at V and 3 bases at J, with 11 bases between the two ends. CDR3 region: CATSERDRYTEAFF. In nucleotides, the CDR3 is TGTGCCACCAGTGAACGGGACCGATACACTGAAGCTTTCTTT.

The chain employs TRBV4-1 and TRBJ2-2; the D gene is possibly TRBD1 (5 bases). The CDR3 runs 17 residues. Germline CDR1 and CDR2: MGHRA and YSYEKL. Trimming removed 1 base from V and 3 bases from J, with 15 bases in between. This CDR3 reads CASSQGLQGGYTGELFF. CDR3 DNA sequence: TGCGCCAGCAGCCAAGGTCTCCAGGGTGGATACACCGGGGAGCTGTTTTTT.

The chain is built from TRBV9 and TRBJ1-1, with D possibly being TRBD1 (5 bases). The CDR3 contains 14 residues. V was cut by 7 bases and J by 0 bases, with 13 bases left in between. Per the germline V gene, CDR1 is SGDLS and CDR2 is YYNGEE. The CDR3 protein is CASGSGRVNTEAFF. The CDR3 DNA sequence: TGTGCCAGCGGCTCGGGACGGGTGAACACTGAAGCTTTCTTT.

V is TRBV3-1 (or the pseudogene TRBV3-2) and J is TRBJ1-3; tentative D call: TRBD1 (6 bases). In germline, CDR1 is LGHDT, CDR2 YNNKEL (reference sequence). Trimming took 4 bases from V and 4 from J, leaving 17 bases between them. The CDR3 is made up of 16 amino acids. DNA of the CDR3: TGTGCCAGCAGCCCTCGAGGGGGGAGACCAGGAAACACCATATATTTT. As protein: CASSPRGGRPGNTIYF.

The rearrangement joins TRBV7-9 to TRBJ2-1; 8 bases align to TRBD2. This CDR3 has 12 residues. Germline CDR1 and CDR2: SEHNR and FQNEAQ (reference sequence). V lost 0 bases, J lost 13 bases, and 2 bases stayed unmatched. CDR3 sequence: CASSLARGGQFF. DNA of the CDR3: TGTGCCAGCAGCTTAGCCCGGGGGGGCCAGTTCTTC.

The rearrangement links TRBV30 to TRBJ2-2; TRBD2 matches 10 bases. Trimming at V came to 2 bases and at J to 4 bases, leaving 7 bases not matched to a gene. CDR1 and CDR2 from the germline V gene are GTSNPN and SVGIG (reference sequence). The CDR3 spans 16 residues. The chain's CDR3 is CAWSLPSGGPTGELFF. The CDR3, as DNA: TGTGCCTGGAGTTTACCTAGCGGGGGACCCACCGGGGAGCTGTTTTTT.

The V and J genes are TRBV5-6 and TRBJ2-2; 8 nucleotides match TRBD1. Germline values: CDR1 SGHDT, CDR2 YYEEEE. The CDR3 contains 15 residues. Trimming removed 2 bases from V and 4 bases from J; junction bases left unmatched: 4. CDR3 region: CASSFLDRVTGELFF. CDR3 DNA sequence: TGTGCCAGCAGCTTCTTGGACAGGGTCACCGGGGAGCTGTTTTTT.

The gene calls are TRBV12-3 or TRBV12-4 and TRBJ1-5; 7 positions match TRBD1. V was pared by 7 bases and J by 4 bases, with 4 bases of the junction left unmatched. CDR3 size: 13 residues. CDR3 amino acids: CASTPTGNQPQHF. The CDR3 DNA is TGTGCCAGCACTCCGACAGGGAATCAGCCCCAGCATTTT.

This chain links TRBV4-1 with TRBJ2-1, with D perhaps TRBD1 or TRBD2 (6 bases each). The CDR3 is made up of 16 amino acids. The germline gives CDR1 MGHRA, CDR2 YSYEKL. V lost 1 base to trimming and J lost 7 bases, with 17 bases between them. The CDR3 is CASSQGWGAYRNEQFF. As DNA, the CDR3 is TGCGCCAGCAGCCAAGGCTGGGGGGCTTATAGAAATGAGCAGTTCTTC.

This rearrangement joins TRBV24-1 to TRBJ1-5, with 8 nucleotides matching TRBD1. The CDR3 totals 14 residues. Germline V CDR1 and CDR2: KGHDR, SFDVKD. V gave up 5 bases and J gave up 11 bases; unmatched junction bases: 10. The CDR3: CATSASGGSGTQHF. CDR3 bases: TGTGCCACCAGTGCTTCAGGGGGCTCTGGGACCCAGCATTTT.

V usage is TRBV30 and J usage is TRBJ1-2; TRBD1 might be the D (5 bases). Trimming removed 8 bases from V and 6 bases from J, with 16 bases in between. CDR3 length: 12 residues. The germline gives CDR1 GTSNPN, CDR2 SVGIG (reference sequence). The CDR3 region is CARRAGENGYTF. CDR3 sequence (DNA): TGTGCCCGCCGGGCGGGGGAGAATGGCTACACCTTC.

V gene TRBV7-9 combines with J gene TRBJ2-3; 10 bases agree with TRBD2. The V segment lost 0 bases and the J segment 0 bases; nucleotides outside the gene matches: 3. The CDR3 contains 17 residues. CDR1 is SEHNR and CDR2 is FQNEAQ in the germline V gene (reference sequence). In nucleotides, the CDR3 is TGTGCCAGCAGCTTAGCTAGCGGGGGGATAAGCACAGATACGCAGTATTTT. Protein product: CASSLASGGISTDTQYF.

V and J are TRBV9 and TRBJ1-1; TRBD1 aligns across 11 bases. The CDR3 runs 15 residues. In germline, CDR1 is SGDLS, CDR2 YYNGEE. J was trimmed by 4 bases and V by 5 bases; bases with no gene match: 7. As DNA, the CDR3 is TGTGCCAGCAGTGATGGACAGGGGGCGATCACTGAAGCTTTCTTT. Translating gives CASSDGQGAITEAFF.

V usage is TRBV12-5 and J usage is TRBJ2-7; D assignment may be TRBD1 or TRBD2 (6 bases each). This CDR3 comprises 15 residues. Germline loops: CDR1 LGHNT, CDR2 FRNRAP. V gave up 3 bases and J gave up 1 base, with 13 bases separating them. The CDR3 loop is CASGFPGGLSYEQYF. The CDR3 bases are TGTGCTAGTGGTTTCCCCGGGGGCCTTTCCTACGAGCAGTACTTC.

The chain uses TRBV11-2 and TRBJ1-3; 8 bases align to TRBD1. The CDR3 has 14 amino acids. The germline V gene encodes CDR1 SGHAT and CDR2 FQNNGV. Losses at the gene ends were 1 base for V and 7 bases for J; bases not matched to a gene: 3. Here the CDR3 reads CASSLGTGRNTIYF. The CDR3 DNA sequence: TGTGCCAGCAGCTTAGGGACAGGGAGGAACACCATATATTTT.